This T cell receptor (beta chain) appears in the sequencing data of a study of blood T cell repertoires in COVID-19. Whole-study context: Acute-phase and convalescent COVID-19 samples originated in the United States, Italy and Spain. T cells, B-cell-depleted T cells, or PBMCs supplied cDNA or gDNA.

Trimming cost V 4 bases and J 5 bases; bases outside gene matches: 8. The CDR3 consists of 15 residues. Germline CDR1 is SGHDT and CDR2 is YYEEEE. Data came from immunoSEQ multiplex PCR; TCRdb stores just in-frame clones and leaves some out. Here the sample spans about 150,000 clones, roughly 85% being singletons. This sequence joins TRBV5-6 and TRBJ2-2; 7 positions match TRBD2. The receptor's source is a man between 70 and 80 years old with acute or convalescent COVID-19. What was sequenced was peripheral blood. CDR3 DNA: TGTGCCAGCAGCCCTACGGGGAGGGAAACCGGGGAGCTGTTTTTT. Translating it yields CASSPTGRETGELFF.